This T cell receptor beta chain was identified during a study of cytomegalovirus exposure and HLA in healthy donors (dated by TCRdb to between 2016 and 2019). Turning to the overall study: An earlier analysis of approximately 640 of the donors reported roughly 270 Gb of sequence data and some 120 million unique TCR beta sequences from 150 million to 200 million T cells. An early release that covered approximately 600 HLA-typed donors contained around 300 gigabases of sequencing data and 80 million or so unique TCR sequences. Of the roughly 400 genotyped donors, about 80% fell in the genetic ancestry cluster associated with self-reported Caucasian donors. The aim of the study was to test whether cataloging public T cell receptors could identify signatures of past pathogen exposure. The study used immunosequencing to profile the T cell repertoires of hundreds of subjects and linked those repertoires to cytomegalovirus serostatus. Besides the first cohort of 500 to 700 subjects, a separate validation cohort made up of some 110 different subjects was used. To predict cytomegalovirus infection status, the study brought together high-throughput TCR immunosequencing, statistical association of individual TCRs with disease status, and machine learning. A later analysis re-examined previously published TCR beta repertoires from about 670 donors and added high-resolution HLA genotyping to investigate patterns of TCR occurrence. Rather than using new phenotypic data, the later analysis identified candidate immune exposures from TCR beta sequences and from how often those sequences occurred across donors. In an earlier analysis of 500 to 650 of the donors, high-throughput TCR beta sequencing was used to judge whether each TCR beta V gene segment behaved as functional or pseudogenic. Donor age, sex, ethnicity and CMV serostatus were collected together with the repertoire data. A later genetic analysis used genome-wide SNP genotypes for about 55% of the 666 donors, treating that subset as a discovery cohort. All discovery cohort repertoires had been generated on a single sequencing platform. HLA typing covered class I and class II loci at four-digit resolution. Typing coverage differed by locus: A, B, C, DRB1 and DQB1 were typed in about 620-640 donors, DQA1 in about 560, DPA1 in around 610, and DPB1 in approximately 450. Roughly 5 DR-DQ haplotypes were handled as single units for association and clustering, since linkage in the cohort was strong. Among several hundred genotyped donors of the cohort, an average of roughly 230,000 unique TCR beta nucleotide sequences was sequenced per donor, of which about 19% were non-productive.

The cohort consisted of approximately 670 healthy bone marrow donors. At the time of sampling, all cohort members were nominally healthy, though unrecorded immune exposures were likely present. The donor was CMV seronegative and was included in the group of approximately 350 seronegative cohort members. Every donor gave a peripheral blood sample, and the peripheral blood mononuclear cells from that sample were used for TCR beta sequencing. Genomic DNA was extracted from the blood cell samples with the Qiagen DNeasy Blood Extraction Kit. On the study overall, not on this receptor specifically: Cytomegalovirus status was reported to be diagnosed by the classifier with high specificity and sensitivity in both the original and validation cohorts. Broadly in line with IMGT annotations, most TCR beta V segments showed up in productive rearrangements about 87% or about 30% of the time in an earlier analysis of 587 of the donors. The sequencing pipeline was judged likely to have produced a cluster of highly shared sequence variants as a technical artifact. Because counts were too low, about 17 rarely observed V segments, including chromosome 9 orphons, were excluded from the earlier analysis of around 640 of the donors. Compared with equally common non-associated chains, HLA-associated TCR beta chains in a later analysis were more clonally expanded and had lower generation probabilities. When HLA alleles, especially DR and DQ, strongly co-occurred, attributing TCR associations to individual alleles was difficult. The 87-base-pair reads could not distinguish some IMGT-functional V segments, including TRBV6-2 and TRBV6-3, so those segments were excluded. In a later analysis, several top co-occurrence clusters were reported to appear linked to parvovirus B19, influenza, CMV and Epstein-Barr virus. In the study, approximately 160 TCR beta chains were listed as associated with cytomegalovirus. The cohort was sequenced for TCR beta chains only, and without alpha or paired-chain data the features that could be detected were limited. For the cohort, immune exposure information was limited to CMV serostatus. A later genetic analysis associated a missense DCLRE1C variant with V-gene and J-gene trimming of TCR beta chains, and an independent cohort replicated the association. A further reported finding was that TCR beta sequences accurately predicted the HLA-A and HLA-B alleles for most subjects in the first cohort. A few of the identified cytomegalovirus-associated TCR beta chains were confirmed in vitro to be specific for cytomegalovirus antigens. According to a later genetic analysis, donors in an Asian-associated ancestry cluster had fewer N-insertions in productive TCRs than the approximately 610-donor mean. A later analysis associated 16,951 TCR beta sequences with specific HLA alleles at a false discovery rate of 0.05. While some public TCRs were present in many individuals, most TCR sequences turned up only very rarely across donors. Correlated functional status among segregating V segments might reflect linkage disequilibrium, but an unknown experimental factor could not be ruled out. According to the authors, the approach could potentially be generalized to other disease states and immunological phenotypes. According to a later analysis, most CMV-associated TCR beta chains appeared to be HLA-restricted, and the HLA associations seemed to be driven largely by CMV exposure. The presence/absence analyses assumed that sequencing depth was roughly uniform across donors, and that assumption may not be true. In a later analysis, TCR association rates were found to vary across HLA loci, with the most associated TCRs seen for DRB1 alleles and the fewest for HLA-C alleles. HLA typing was unavailable for some donors at each locus, so association tests used only the typed subset.

Points on this clone: Its antigen specificity is not known. No much larger clone is present one base from it, and per-base qualities are unavailable.

Compared with germline, V lacks 2 bases and J lacks 8 bases; bases without a gene match: 5. CDR1 and CDR2 are read off the germline V gene as SGHTA and FQGNSA. From the cysteine up to the phenylalanine, the CDR3 has a length of 16 residues. Kept here is only the CDR3 DNA, which spans 48 bases and is read in frame from base 1. Preparation of the library involved the immunoSEQ multiplex PCR assay. The multiplex PCR relied on a mix of 60 forward primers for TCR Vbeta segments and 13 reverse primers for TCR Jbeta segments. A multiplex PCR assay on genomic DNA amplified the CDR3 region of rearranged TCR beta genes. The Illumina HiSeq System was used to sequence the amplified TCR beta libraries as 87-base-pair reads. Processing in the source paper ran as follows. In a later analysis, 80 million or so unique TCR beta chains were counted across the 666 repertoires, and roughly 9.9 million of these chains were shared by at least two donors. Raw reads were error-corrected and collapsed into unique sequences by a nearest-neighbor algorithm in which closely related sequences were merged to remove PCR and sequencing errors. CDR3 sequences were aligned to IMGT reference sequences to assign V, D and J gene segments. Each retained sequence needed at least a six-nucleotide match to both a V gene segment and a J gene segment. Rearrangements were called productive when the CDR3 lacked stop codons and stayed in frame with V and J; all others were non-productive. Following IMGT convention, CDR3 was defined as the stretch from the second conserved V-encoded cysteine to the conserved J-encoded phenylalanine. In an earlier analysis of around 570 of the donors, sequences lacking an unambiguous match to a single V gene segment were excluded. An earlier analysis of a few hundred of the donors classified V segments as functional when productive rearrangements were above 56.7% and as segregating when the standard deviation between donors was above 5%. A statistical classification framework was built for diagnosing cytomegalovirus status from the catalog of TCR beta chain sequences. In a later analysis, TCR nucleotide sequences were compared against IMGT/GENE-DB human TR gene sequences so that V and J genes could be assigned. A later analysis assigned CDR3 sequences and most-parsimonious VDJ recombination scenarios with the TCRdist pipeline. A later analysis defined each TCR beta chain by its CDR3 amino acid sequence plus V-gene family, and excluded reads lacking a unique V-gene family. As a way to deal with suspected cross-contamination and a sequencing artifact, a later analysis dropped 450 to 700 nucleotide sequences that were highly shared and had low generation probability. In a later analysis, a clonal expansion index was calculated for each public chain from normalized within-repertoire ranks of inferred template counts. Generation probabilities in a later analysis came from a VDJ recombination model fitted to out-of-frame rearrangements, and those results were checked against IGoR. Hypergeometric tests were used in a later analysis to score TCR-TCR, TCR-HLA and TCR-CMV co-occurrence, with a repertoire-size bias correction applied to the TCR pairs. In a later analysis, false discovery rates were estimated by permuting HLA or CMV assignments 20 times. In a later analysis, co-occurring TCRs were grouped using DBSCAN, and TCRdist sequence similarity was added for clustering within HLA-allele-positive subsets. For co-occurrence clustering, repertoires with fewer than 30,000 or more than 120,000 public chains were excluded, along with roughly 5 repertoires with anomalous nucleotide sharing. The table was pulled from immuneACCESS by TCRdb, which kept in-frame rearrangements only. Such tables lose some clones; where checked, under half of the loss comes from unresolved V genes, and the rest has no known cause. That table supplies the V and J calls and clone size; D and trimming were determined from the DNA. This sample lists roughly 86,000 clones; 60% to 80% were detected once. More than 7% of the sample is in the top ten clones.

This sequence uses TRBV7-2 and TRBJ2-1; the junction holds 14 bases that match TRBD2. This receptor was taken from a man aged 55 to 69 in good health and CMV-seronegative. Sequenced material: PBMCs. The CDR3 protein: CASSLTRLAGGDEQFF. In nucleotide form, the sequence is TGTGCCAGCAGCTTAACCAGACTAGCGGGGGGGGATGAGCAGTTCTTC. Full variable domain (CDR3 extended with the reference TRBV7-2 and TRBJ2-1 proteins): GAGVSQSPSNKVTEKGKDVELRCDPISGHTALYWYRQSLGQGLEFLIYFQGNSAPDKSGLPSDRFSAERTGGSVSTLTIQRTQQEDSAVYLCASSLTRLAGGDEQFFGPGTRLTVL.